The 19 T cell receptor beta chains listed next were all sequenced from one sample in a study of blood T cell repertoires in COVID-19. Data came from immunoSEQ multiplex PCR; TCRdb stores just in-frame clones and leaves some out. The repertoire holds about 200,000 clones, with roughly 87% as singletons. Specimen: PBMCs or T cells enriched from blood (not recorded which). All receptors derive from a woman in her 30s who had recovered from COVID-19.

Regarding this clone: The junction and the germline gene differ at one end; a read error may be behind it. Here the CDR3 DNA reads TGTGCCAGCAGCCTCGAGGGTGGACAGACCCCAAACTTC. Translation: CASSLEGGQTPNF. The chain is built from TRBV5-4 and TRBJ2-7; TRBD1 might be the D (6 bases). The CDR3 extends over 13 amino acids. Germline CDR1 reads SGHNT; CDR2 reads YYREEE (reference sequence). The full variable domain, its missing parts supplied by reference TRBV5-4 and TRBJ2-7, is ETGVTQSPTHLIKTRGQQVTLRCSSQSGHNTVSWYQQALGQGPQFIFQYYREEENGRGNFPPRFSGLQFPNYSSELNVNALELDDSALYLCASSLEGGQTPNFGPGTRLTVT.

The chain employs TRBV7-8 and TRBJ2-2; 9 bases are shared with TRBD1. The CDR3 sequence is 20 residues long. V trimming: 5 bases; J trimming: 4 bases; junction bases outside the gene matches: 20. Germline CDR1 reads SGHVS; CDR2 reads FQNEAQ. CDR3 DNA sequence: TGTGCCAGCAGCAAGGACCGGGACAGGGTGGGTACAGGAATCACCGGGGAGCTGTTTTTT. This translates into CASSKDRDRVGTGITGELFF.

CDR3 nucleotide sequence: TGTGCCATCAGTGGACAGGGGGAAACTGAAGCTTTCTTT. Amino acids: CAISGQGETEAFF. The V and J genes are TRBV10-3 and TRBJ1-1; 9 positions agree with TRBD1. CDR3 length: 13 residues. V dropped 4 bases and J dropped 5; count of bases not matched to a gene: 2. Germline V gene sequence: CDR1 ENHRY, CDR2 SYGVKD.

V and J are TRBV9 and TRBJ1-1; TRBD1 agrees at 7 bases. The CDR3 length is 15 residues. In germline, CDR1 is SGDLS, CDR2 YYNGEE. The J segment lost 6 bases and the V segment lost 0 bases, leaving 8 bases of the junction unmatched. CDR3 bases: TGTGCCAGCAGCGTAGCTGGGGGGACAGCTGCTGAAGCTTTCTTT. This sequence encodes CASSVAGGTAAEAFF.

This rearrangement joins TRBV10-1 to TRBJ2-2; 13 nucleotides line up with TRBD2. The CDR3 contains 17 residues. CDR1 and CDR2 from the germline V gene are WNHNN and SYGVQD (reference sequence). Trimming removed 2 bases from V and 6 bases from J; junction bases left unmatched: 6. The CDR3 reads CASSEPWTSGGSGELFF. The CDR3 coding sequence is TGCGCCAGCAGTGAGCCATGGACTAGCGGGGGTTCCGGGGAGCTGTTTTTT.

The CDR3 DNA reads as TGTGCCAGCAGCCCTCCCAGGGGCGAGCAGTACTTC. Its translation: CASSPPRGEQYF. The genes are TRBV7-8 and TRBJ2-7, with a possible D match to TRBD1 (6 bases). CDR3 length equals 12 residues. Trimming removed 5 bases at V and 6 bases at J, with 11 bases between. The germline V gene encodes CDR1 SGHVS and CDR2 FQNEAQ.

The rearrangement uses TRBV2 and TRBJ2-7, with 8 nucleotides matching TRBD1. The CDR3 extends over 14 amino acids. The germline gives CDR1 SNHLY, CDR2 FYNNEI. The junction had 13 bases not matched to a gene; V was cut back by 10 bases and J by 5 bases. The CDR3 region is CATTLTRGLNEQYF. The CDR3 nucleotides are TGTGCCACGACCCTTACCAGGGGGCTGAACGAGCAGTACTTC.

The rearrangement uses TRBV12-3 or TRBV12-4 and TRBJ1-2; D perhaps matches TRBD1 (6 bases). V lost 6 bases, J lost 10 bases, and 18 bases lay in between. The CDR3 totals 13 residues. CDR3 coding DNA: TGTGCCAGCAGACCTACGGGGGGCCCTGACTACACCTTC. Translating it yields CASRPTGGPDYTF.

The chain links TRBV29-1 to TRBJ1-2; 9 positions match TRBD1. Germline trimming cut 8 bases from V and 6 bases from J; bases unmatched to any gene: 4. Germline CDR1 reads SQVTM; CDR2 reads ANQGSEA. The CDR3 extends over 11 amino acids. The CDR3 nucleotides read TGCAGCACCACAGGGGGCAATGGCTACACCTTC. Protein sequence: CSTTGGNGYTF.

This clone was picked up one time. The rearrangement uses TRBV9 and TRBJ2-1, with TRBD2 identical over 10 bases. Trimming took 2 bases from V and 6 from J; bases not matched to a gene: 11. The germline V gene encodes CDR1 SGDLS and CDR2 YYNGEE. The CDR3 totals 17 residues. The CDR3 DNA sequence: TGTGCCAGCAGCGTCCGGACTAGCGGTGGAGGTGGCAATGAGCAGTTCTTC. Protein product: CASSVRTSGGGGNEQFF.

This sequence joins TRBV5-1 and TRBJ2-2; 8 nucleotides match TRBD1. This CDR3 contains 15 residues. From germline, CDR1 is SGHRS and CDR2 YFSETQ. Trimming cost V 0 bases and J 6 bases; bases outside gene matches: 4. CDR3 loop: CASSLAQGAAGELFF. The CDR3 DNA follows: TGCGCCAGCAGCTTGGCCCAGGGGGCGGCCGGGGAGCTGTTTTTT.

The genes are TRBV5-6 and TRBJ2-2, with 8 positions matching TRBD2. The CDR3 has 15 residues. Per the germline V gene, CDR1 is SGHDT and CDR2 is YYEEEE. Germline trimming cut 10 bases from V and 0 bases from J; bases unmatched to any gene: 8. In DNA form, the CDR3 reads TGTGCCTCCTCCGGGGGGGGGCCGAACACCGGGGAGCTGTTTTTT. Encoded protein: CASSGGGPNTGELFF.

In this sample, this clone turned up once. The chain carries TRBV11-2 and TRBJ2-1; 11 bases line up with TRBD2. CDR1 is SGHAT, CDR2 FQNNGV, per germline. CDR3 size: 16 residues. With V trimmed by 4 bases and J by 3 bases, 5 bases remained unmatched. Here the CDR3 reads CASSSRLAGFYNEQFF. For the CDR3, the DNA is TGTGCCAGCAGCTCCAGACTAGCGGGGTTCTACAATGAGCAGTTCTTC.

The V gene is TRBV5-1, the J gene TRBJ2-5, with TRBD2 matching 10 bases. V lost 0 bases, J lost 3 bases, and 23 bases stayed unmatched. Germline CDR1 SGHRS, CDR2 YFSETQ. The CDR3 sequence is 22 residues long. Here the CDR3 DNA reads TGCGCCAGCAGCTTGGGGAGACTAGCGGGCCTGGGAGCTCTAACCCAAAAAGAGACCCAGTACTTC. Translated, it gives CASSLGRLAGLGALTQKETQYF.

The chain joins TRBV7-9 to TRBJ2-7; the D gene is possibly TRBD2 (7 bases). The V end lost 5 bases, the J end lost 5 bases, and 13 bases lay between the germline ends. Germline lookup yields CDR1 SEHNR and CDR2 FQNEAQ (reference sequence). The CDR3 contains 13 residues. For the CDR3, the DNA is TGTGCCAGCAGCCATGGGGGGGCAGACGAGCAGTACTTC. As protein: CASSHGGADEQYF.

The chain has TRBV4-2 and TRBJ2-7; TRBD2 aligns across 14 bases. J was trimmed by 4 bases and V by 0 bases; bases with no gene match: 17. CDR1 and CDR2 (germline): LGHNA, YNFKEQ. This CDR3 comprises 21 residues. CDR3 residues: CASSQEWGLAGVGPNGYEQYF. The CDR3 DNA sequence: TGTGCCAGCAGCCAAGAGTGGGGACTAGCGGGAGTGGGGCCTAACGGTTACGAGCAGTACTTC.

The genes are TRBV30 and TRBJ1-5, with TRBD1 matching over 11 bases. The V segment lost 2 bases and the J segment 0 bases; nucleotides outside the gene matches: 3. The germline V gene has CDR1 GTSNPN and CDR2 SVGIG (reference sequence). CDR3 length: 16 residues. The CDR3 spells CAWSHGTGGSNQPQHF. CDR3 coding DNA: TGTGCCTGGAGTCACGGGACAGGGGGTAGCAATCAGCCCCAGCATTTT.

The chain combines TRBV11-3 with TRBJ2-5; D is unclear. The germline gives CDR1 SGHNT, CDR2 YENEEA. The CDR3 covers 16 residues. The germline V and J ends were trimmed by 4 bases and 2 bases, with 17 bases remaining between them. The CDR3 reads CASSSLGYNLQETQYF. The CDR3 DNA reads TGTGCCAGCAGCTCCCTGGGCTACAATCTTCAAGAGACCCAGTACTTC.

The gene calls are TRBV4-3 and TRBJ2-1, with 7 bases fitting TRBD2. Germline loops: CDR1 LGHNA, CDR2 YSLEER. V dropped 0 bases and J dropped 7; count of bases not matched to a gene: 9. This CDR3 is built from 16 residues. CDR3 loop: CASSQEASGEWNEQFF. The CDR3 DNA sequence: TGCGCCAGCAGCCAAGAGGCCAGCGGGGAGTGGAATGAGCAGTTCTTC.